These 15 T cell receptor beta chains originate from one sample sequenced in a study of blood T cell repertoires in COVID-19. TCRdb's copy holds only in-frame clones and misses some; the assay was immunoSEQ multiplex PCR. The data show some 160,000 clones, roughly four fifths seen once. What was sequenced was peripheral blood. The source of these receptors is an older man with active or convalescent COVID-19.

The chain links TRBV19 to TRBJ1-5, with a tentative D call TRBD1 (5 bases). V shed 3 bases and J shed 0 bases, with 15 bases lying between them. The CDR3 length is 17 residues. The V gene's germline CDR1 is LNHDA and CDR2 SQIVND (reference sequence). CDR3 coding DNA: TGTGCCAGTAGTATCGATGGGGCAAGCTATAGCAATCAGCCCCAGCATTTT. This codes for CASSIDGASYSNQPQHF. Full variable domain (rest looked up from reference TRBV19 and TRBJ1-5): DGGITQSPKYLFRKEGQNVTLSCEQNLNHDAMYWYRQDPGQGLRLIYYSQIVNDFQKGDIAEGYSVSREKKESFPLTVTSAQKNPTAFYLCASSIDGASYSNQPQHFGDGTRLSIL.

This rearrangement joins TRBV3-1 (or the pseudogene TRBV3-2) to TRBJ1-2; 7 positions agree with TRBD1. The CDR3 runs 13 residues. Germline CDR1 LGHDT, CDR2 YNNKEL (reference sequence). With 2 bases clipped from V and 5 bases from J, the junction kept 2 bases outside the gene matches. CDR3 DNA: TGTGCCAGCAGCCAACCAGGGGGGTATGGCTACACCTTC. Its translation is CASSQPGGYGYTF.

The CDR3 nucleotides read TGTGCCAGCAGTTTATTCGGGGGGGAGCAGTACTTC. Its protein is CASSLFGGEQYF. The chain joins TRBV28 to TRBJ2-7; TRBD2 matches 7 bases. The CDR3 runs 12 residues. Looked up from germline, CDR1 is MDHEN and CDR2 is SYDVKM. Unmatched junction bases numbered 1, after V lost 1 base and J lost 7 bases.

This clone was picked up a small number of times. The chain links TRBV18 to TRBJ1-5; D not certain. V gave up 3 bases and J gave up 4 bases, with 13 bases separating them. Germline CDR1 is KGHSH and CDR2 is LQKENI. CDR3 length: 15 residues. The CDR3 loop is CASSPYPPENQPQHF. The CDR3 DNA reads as TGTGCCAGCTCACCCTACCCCCCCGAGAATCAGCCCCAGCATTTT.

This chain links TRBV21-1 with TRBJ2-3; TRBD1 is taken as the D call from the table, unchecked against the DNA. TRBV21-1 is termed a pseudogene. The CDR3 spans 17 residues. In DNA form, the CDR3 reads TGTGCCAGCAGCAACAAAACCGGGACAGGGATTGCAGATACGCAGTATTTT. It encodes CASSNKTGTGIADTQYF.

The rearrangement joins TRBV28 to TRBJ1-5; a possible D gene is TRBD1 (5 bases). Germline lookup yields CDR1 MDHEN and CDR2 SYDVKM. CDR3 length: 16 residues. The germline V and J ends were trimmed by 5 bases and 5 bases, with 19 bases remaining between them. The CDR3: CASSPTSGVGDQPQHF. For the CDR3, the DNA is TGTGCCAGCAGTCCAACCTCGGGGGTTGGGGATCAGCCCCAGCATTTT.

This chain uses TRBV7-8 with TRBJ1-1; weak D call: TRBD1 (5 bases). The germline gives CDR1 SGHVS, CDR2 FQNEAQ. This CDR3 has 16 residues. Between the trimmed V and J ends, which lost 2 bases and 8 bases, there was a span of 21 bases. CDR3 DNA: TGTGCCAGCAGCTTAAGGAGCAGGGCGTCGACCCCCGAAGCTTTCTTT. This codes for CASSLRSRASTPEAFF.

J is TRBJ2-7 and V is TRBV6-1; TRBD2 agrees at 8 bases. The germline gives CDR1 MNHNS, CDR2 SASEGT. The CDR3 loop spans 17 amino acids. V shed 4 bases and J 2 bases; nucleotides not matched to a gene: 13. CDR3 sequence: CASSVRERTSGAYEQYF. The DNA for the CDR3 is TGTGCCAGCAGTGTTAGGGAAAGAACTAGCGGTGCCTACGAGCAGTACTTC.

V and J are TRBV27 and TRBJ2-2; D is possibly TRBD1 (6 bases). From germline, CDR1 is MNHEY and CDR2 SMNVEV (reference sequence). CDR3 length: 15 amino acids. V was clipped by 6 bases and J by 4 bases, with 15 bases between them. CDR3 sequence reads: CASRPLPTGTGELFF. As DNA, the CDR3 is TGTGCCAGCAGGCCGCTACCGACAGGCACCGGGGAGCTGTTTTTT.

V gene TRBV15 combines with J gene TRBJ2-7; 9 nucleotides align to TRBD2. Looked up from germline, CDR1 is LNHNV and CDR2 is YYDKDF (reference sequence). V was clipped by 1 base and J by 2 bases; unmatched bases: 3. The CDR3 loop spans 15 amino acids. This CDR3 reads CATSRGGTSTYEQYF. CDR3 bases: TGTGCCACCAGCAGAGGGGGGACTAGCACCTACGAGCAGTACTTC.

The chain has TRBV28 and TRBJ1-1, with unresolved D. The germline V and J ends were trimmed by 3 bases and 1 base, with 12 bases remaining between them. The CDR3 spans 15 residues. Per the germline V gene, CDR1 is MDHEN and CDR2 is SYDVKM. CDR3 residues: CASSFAGIENTEAFF. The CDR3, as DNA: TGTGCCAGCAGTTTCGCGGGGATAGAGAACACTGAAGCTTTCTTT.

CDR3 sequence: CASSLFSKGGIGELFF. In DNA, the CDR3 is TGTGCCAGCAGTTTATTTTCTAAAGGGGGCATCGGGGAGCTGTTTTTT. The rearrangement joins TRBV28 to TRBJ2-2; 7 positions agree with TRBD1. CDR3 length: 16 amino acids. Losses at the gene ends were 1 base for V and 7 bases for J; bases not matched to a gene: 9. Per germline, CDR1 MDHEN and CDR2 SYDVKM.

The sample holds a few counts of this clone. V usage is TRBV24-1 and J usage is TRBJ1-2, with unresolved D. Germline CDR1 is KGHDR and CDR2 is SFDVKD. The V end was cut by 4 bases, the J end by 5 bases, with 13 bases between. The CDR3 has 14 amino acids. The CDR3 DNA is TGTGCCACCAGTGACGCGGGCTCCAGTTATGGCTACACCTTC. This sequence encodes CATSDAGSSYGYTF.

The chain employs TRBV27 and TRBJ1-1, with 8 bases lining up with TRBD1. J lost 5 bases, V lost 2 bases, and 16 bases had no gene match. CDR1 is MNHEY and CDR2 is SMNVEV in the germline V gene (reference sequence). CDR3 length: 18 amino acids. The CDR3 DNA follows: TGTGCCAGCAGTTTAGACACTAGGCGGACAGGGCCGGGGACTGAAGCTTTCTTT. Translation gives CASSLDTRRTGPGTEAFF.

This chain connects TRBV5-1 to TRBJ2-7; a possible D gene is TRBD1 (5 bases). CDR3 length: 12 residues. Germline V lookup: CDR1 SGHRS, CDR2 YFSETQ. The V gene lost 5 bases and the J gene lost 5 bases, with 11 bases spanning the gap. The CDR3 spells CASRTGHDEQYF. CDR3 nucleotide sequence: TGCGCCAGCAGAACCGGACACGACGAGCAGTACTTC.